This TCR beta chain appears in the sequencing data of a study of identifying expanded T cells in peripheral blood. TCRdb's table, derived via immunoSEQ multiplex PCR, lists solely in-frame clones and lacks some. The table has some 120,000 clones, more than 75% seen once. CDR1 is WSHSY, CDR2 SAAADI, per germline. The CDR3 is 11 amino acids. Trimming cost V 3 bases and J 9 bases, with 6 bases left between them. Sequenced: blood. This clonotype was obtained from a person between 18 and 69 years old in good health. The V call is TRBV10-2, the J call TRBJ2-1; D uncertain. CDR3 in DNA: TGCGCCAGCAGTGACTATAGTGAGCAGTTCTTC. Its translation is CASSDYSEQFF.